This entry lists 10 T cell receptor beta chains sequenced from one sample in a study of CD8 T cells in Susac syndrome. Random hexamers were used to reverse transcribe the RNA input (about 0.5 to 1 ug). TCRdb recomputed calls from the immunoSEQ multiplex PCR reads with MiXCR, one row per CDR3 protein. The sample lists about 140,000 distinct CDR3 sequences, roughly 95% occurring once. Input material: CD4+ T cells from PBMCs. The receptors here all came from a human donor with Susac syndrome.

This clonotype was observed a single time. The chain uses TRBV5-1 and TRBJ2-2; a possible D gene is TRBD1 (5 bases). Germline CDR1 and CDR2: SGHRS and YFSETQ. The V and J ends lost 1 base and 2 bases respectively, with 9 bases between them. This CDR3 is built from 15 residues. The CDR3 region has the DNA TGCGCCAGCAGCTTGATGGGGCCCAACACCGGGGAGCTGTTTTTT. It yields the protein CASSLMGPNTGELFF.

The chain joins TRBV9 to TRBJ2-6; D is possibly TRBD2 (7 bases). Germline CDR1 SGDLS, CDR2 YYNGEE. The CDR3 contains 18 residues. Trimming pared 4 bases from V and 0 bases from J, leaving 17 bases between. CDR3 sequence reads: CASSPRGHKSSGANVLTF. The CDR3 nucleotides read TGTGCCAGCAGCCCGCGGGGGCACAAAAGCTCTGGGGCCAACGTCCTGACTTTC.

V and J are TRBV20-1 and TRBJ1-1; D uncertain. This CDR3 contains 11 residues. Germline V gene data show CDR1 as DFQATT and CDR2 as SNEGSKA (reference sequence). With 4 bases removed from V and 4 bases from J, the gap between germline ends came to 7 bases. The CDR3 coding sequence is TGCAGTGCTACCAGAGGCACTGAAGCTTTCTTT. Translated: CSATRGTEAFF.

CDR3 in amino acids: CSVEVGASRSTQYF. CDR3 nucleotides: TGCAGCGTTGAGGTGGGGGCCTCGCGGAGTACGCAGTATTTT. This chain links TRBV29-1 with TRBJ2-3, with TRBD1 as a possible D gene (6 bases). The ends were cut back, 3 bases at V and 8 bases at J, with 18 bases in the middle. Germline values: CDR1 SQVTM, CDR2 ANQGSEA. This CDR3 has 14 residues.

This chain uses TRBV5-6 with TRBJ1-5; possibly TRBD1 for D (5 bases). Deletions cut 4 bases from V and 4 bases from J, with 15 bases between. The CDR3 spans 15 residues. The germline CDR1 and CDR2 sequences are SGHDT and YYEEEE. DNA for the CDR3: TGTGCCAGCAGCGCGAGGGGACGGCGGAATCAGCCCCAGCATTTT. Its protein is CASSARGRRNQPQHF.

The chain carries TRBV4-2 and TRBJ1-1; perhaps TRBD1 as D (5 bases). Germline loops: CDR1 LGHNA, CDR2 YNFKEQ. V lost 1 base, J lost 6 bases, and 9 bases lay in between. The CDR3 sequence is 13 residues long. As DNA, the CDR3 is TGTGCCAGCAGCCAAGGGGGGTCGGCTGAAGCTTTCTTT. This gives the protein CASSQGGSAEAFF.

CDR3 sequence: CASSHKGTGASLGYTF. CDR3 DNA sequence: TGTGCCAGCAGCCATAAGGGGACAGGGGCATCCCTCGGCTACACCTTC. The rearrangement uses TRBV3-1 and TRBJ1-2; 10 bases map to TRBD1. The J segment lost 8 bases and the V segment lost 3 bases, leaving 12 bases of the junction unmatched. Germline values: CDR1 LGHDT, CDR2 YNNKEL (reference sequence). The CDR3 has 16 residues.

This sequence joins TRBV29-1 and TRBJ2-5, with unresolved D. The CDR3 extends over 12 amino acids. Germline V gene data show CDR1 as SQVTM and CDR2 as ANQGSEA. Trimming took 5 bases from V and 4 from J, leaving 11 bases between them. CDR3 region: CSVRQEIETQYF. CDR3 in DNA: TGCAGCGTTCGACAAGAGATAGAGACCCAGTACTTC.

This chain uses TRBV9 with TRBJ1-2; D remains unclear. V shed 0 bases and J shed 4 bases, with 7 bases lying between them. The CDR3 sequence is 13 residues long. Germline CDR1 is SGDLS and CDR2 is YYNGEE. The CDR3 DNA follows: TGTGCCAGCAGCGTAGACGACACCTATGGCTACACCTTC. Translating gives CASSVDDTYGYTF.

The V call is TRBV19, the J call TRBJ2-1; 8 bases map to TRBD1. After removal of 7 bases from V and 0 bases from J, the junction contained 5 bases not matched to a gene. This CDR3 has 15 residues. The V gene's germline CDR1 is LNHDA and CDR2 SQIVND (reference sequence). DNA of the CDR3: TGTGCCAGTACCATCCAGGGGGCCTCCTACAATGAGCAGTTCTTC. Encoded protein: CASTIQGASYNEQFF. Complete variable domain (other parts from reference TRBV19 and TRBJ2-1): DGGITQSPKYLFRKEGQNVTLSCEQNLNHDAMYWYRQDPGQGLRLIYYSQIVNDFQKGDIAEGYSVSREKKESFPLTVTSAQKNPTAFYLCASTIQGASYNEQFFGPGTRLTVL.